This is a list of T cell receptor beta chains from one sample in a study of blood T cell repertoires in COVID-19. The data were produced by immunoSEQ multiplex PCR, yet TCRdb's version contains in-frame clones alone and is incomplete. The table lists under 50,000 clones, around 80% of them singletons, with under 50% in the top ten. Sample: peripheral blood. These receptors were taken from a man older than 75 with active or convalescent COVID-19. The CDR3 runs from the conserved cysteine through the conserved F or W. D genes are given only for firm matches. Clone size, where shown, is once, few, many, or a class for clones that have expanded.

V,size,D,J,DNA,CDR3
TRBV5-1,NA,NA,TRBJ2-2,TGCGCCAGCAGCACTGCCGGGATCAACACCGGGGAGCTGTTTTTT,CASSTAGINTGELFF
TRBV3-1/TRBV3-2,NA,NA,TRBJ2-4,TGTGCCAGCAGCCAGAAGAGGAGCGGGTGGGTAGCCAAAAACATTCAGTACTTC,CASSQKRSGWVAKNIQYF
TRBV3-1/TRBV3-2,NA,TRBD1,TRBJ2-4,TGTGCCAGCAGCCAATTGGACAGGTCGTTTCAGTACTTC,CASSQLDRSFQYF
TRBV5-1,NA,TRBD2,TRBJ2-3,TGCGCCAGCAGCTTGGGTGCCGGGACTAGCGGTAGCACAGATACGCAGTATTTT,CASSLGAGTSGSTDTQYF
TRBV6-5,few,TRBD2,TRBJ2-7,TGTGCCAGCAGTTACGGGACTAGCGGGGGGCAGGAGCAGTACTTC,CASSYGTSGGQEQYF
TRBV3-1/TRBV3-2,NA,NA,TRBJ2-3,TGTGCCAGCAGCCAAGGCCTGGGCCGCACAGATACGCAGTATTTT,CASSQGLGRTDTQYF
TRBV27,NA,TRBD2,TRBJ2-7,TGTGCCAGCAGTCGGACTAGCGGGAGGACCAGGCCCTACGAGCAGTACTTC,CASSRTSGRTRPYEQYF
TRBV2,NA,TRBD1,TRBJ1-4,TGTGCCAGCAAGGGACAGGGGTCGGCTAATGAAAAACTGTTTTTT,CASKGQGSANEKLFF
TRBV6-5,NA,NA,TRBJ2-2,TGTGCCAGCAGTTACTCGACGGAATGGGGAGCCGGGGAGCTGTTTTTT,CASSYSTEWGAGELFF
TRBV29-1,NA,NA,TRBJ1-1,TGCAGCGTTCAGACGATAACAGGGAACACTGAAGCTTTCTTT,CSVQTITGNTEAFF
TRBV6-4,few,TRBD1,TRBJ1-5,TGTGCCAGCAGCCCAGGGGCAGGGGGCGGTCAGCCCCAGCATTTT,CASSPGAGGGQPQHF
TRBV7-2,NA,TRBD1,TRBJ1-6,TGTGCCAGCAGCTTAGAGGGCAGGGGGATTTCACCCCTCCACTTT,CASSLEGRGISPLHF
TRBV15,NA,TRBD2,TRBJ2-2,TGTGCCACCAGCCGAACGGGGGGGGCGGCCGGGGAGCTGTTTTTT,CATSRTGGAAGELFF
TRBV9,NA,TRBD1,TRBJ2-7,TGTGCCAGCAGCCTCGGAGGACAGGGGTTGGGCGAGCAGTACTTC,CASSLGGQGLGEQYF
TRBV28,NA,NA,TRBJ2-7,TGTGCCAGCAGGGTCTTTGACGGGAACTACGAGCAGTACTTC,CASRVFDGNYEQYF
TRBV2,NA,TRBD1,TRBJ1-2,TGTGCCAGCAGTGACGACAGGGCCTATGGCTACACCTTC,CASSDDRAYGYTF
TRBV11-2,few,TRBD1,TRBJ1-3,TGTGCCAGCAGCCTCGGGACAGGGGGGGACACCATATATTTT,CASSLGTGGDTIYF
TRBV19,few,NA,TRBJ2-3,TGTGCCAGTAGTAGAAATCTTCGGGGGACAGATACGCAGTATTTT,CASSRNLRGTDTQYF
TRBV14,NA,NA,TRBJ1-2,TGTGCCAGCAGCCAAGACGCTAACTATGGCTACACCTTC,CASSQDANYGYTF
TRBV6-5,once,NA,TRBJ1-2,TGTGCCAGCAGTCCGGGGATCTACTATGGCTACACCTTC,CASSPGIYYGYTF
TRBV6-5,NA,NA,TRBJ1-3,TGTGCCAGCAGTTACTCGAGATCCTGGGGAAACACCATATATTTT,CASSYSRSWGNTIYF
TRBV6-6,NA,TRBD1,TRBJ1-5,TGTGCCAGCAGTCCCCAGGGGGAGCAGCCCCAGCATTTT,CASSPQGEQPQHF
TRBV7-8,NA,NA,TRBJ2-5,TGTGCCAGCACCAGGAATGTTTGGGAGACCCAGTACTTC,CASTRNVWETQYF
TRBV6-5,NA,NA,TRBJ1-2,TGTGCCAGCAGGAAAACCGGGGTCTCCTATGGCTACACCTTC,CASRKTGVSYGYTF
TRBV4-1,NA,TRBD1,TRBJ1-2,TGCGCCAGCAGCCTCCCCGGGACAGGGAACTATGGCTACACCTTC,CASSLPGTGNYGYTF
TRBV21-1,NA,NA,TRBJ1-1,TGTGCCAGCAGCAAAGACCCGGGGTCGGCTTTCTTT,CASSKDPGSAFF
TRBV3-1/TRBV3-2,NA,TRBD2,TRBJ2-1,TGTGCCAGCAGCCATGCTGCGGGAGCACCTCACGAGCAGTTCTTC,CASSHAAGAPHEQFF
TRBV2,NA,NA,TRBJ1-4,TGTGCCAGCAGTGTGCGGGCTGTTGAGGAAAAACTGTTTTTT,CASSVRAVEEKLFF
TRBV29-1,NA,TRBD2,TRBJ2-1,TGCAGCGTTGAATGGCTAGCGGGACCCAATGAGCAGTTCTTC,CSVEWLAGPNEQFF
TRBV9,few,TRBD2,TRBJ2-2,TGTGCCAGCAGCGTAGGACTAGCGGGACCGGGTCACACCGGGGAGCTGTTTTTT,CASSVGLAGPGHTGELFF
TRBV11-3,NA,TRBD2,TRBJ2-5,TGTGCCAGCAGCTTAGGGACTAGCGGGAGGGAAGAGACCCAGTACTTC,CASSLGTSGREETQYF
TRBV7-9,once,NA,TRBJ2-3,TGTGCCAGCAGCTTAAAAAGTGGGGCTAGGGATCGGGATACGCAGTATTTT,CASSLKSGARDRDTQYF
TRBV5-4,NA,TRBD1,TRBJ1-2,TGTGCCAGCAGGGACAGGCCCGCTAACTATGGCTACACCTTC,CASRDRPANYGYTF
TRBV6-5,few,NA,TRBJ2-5,TGTGCCAGCAGTAGGGACTCCCAAGAGACCCAGTACTTC,CASSRDSQETQYF
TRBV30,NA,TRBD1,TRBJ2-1,TGTGCCTGGAGTTGGGACAGGGGCCACAATGAGCAGTTCTTC,CAWSWDRGHNEQFF
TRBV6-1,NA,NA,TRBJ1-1,TGTGCCAGCAGTGAACCGGGGGTGTCCATGAACACTGAAGCTTTCTTT,CASSEPGVSMNTEAFF
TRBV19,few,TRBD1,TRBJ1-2,TGTGCCAGTAGTCCAGGGGGACATACCGTCTATGGCTACACCTTC,CASSPGGHTVYGYTF
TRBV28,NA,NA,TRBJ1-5,TGTGCCAGCATCTTGTCGACCCCCCAGGAGGTAAGAGTGCAGCCCCAGCATTTT,CASILSTPQEVRVQPQHF
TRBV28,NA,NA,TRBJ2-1,TGTGCCAGCAGTTCACCGGGACTCCCTCCGGGGTACAATGAGCAGTTCTTC,CASSSPGLPPGYNEQFF
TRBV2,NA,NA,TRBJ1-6,TGTGCCAGCACGCGGGGCACCTTTACAGACAATTCACCCCTCCACTTT,CASTRGTFTDNSPLHF
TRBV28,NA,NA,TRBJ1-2,TGTGCCAGCAGTCTTAACAGGGAGGGCTACACCTTC,CASSLNREGYTF
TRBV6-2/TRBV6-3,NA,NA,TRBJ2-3,TGTGCCAGCAGTTACTGGACAGCGGATACGCAGTATTTT,CASSYWTADTQYF
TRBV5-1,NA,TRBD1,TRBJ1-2,TGCGCCAGCAGCTCGGGACAGGGGAACTATGGCTACACCTTC,CASSSGQGNYGYTF
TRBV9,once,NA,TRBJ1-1,TGTGCCAGCAGCAGACAGGTCACTAACACTGAAGCTTTCTTT,CASSRQVTNTEAFF
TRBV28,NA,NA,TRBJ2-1,TGTGCCAGCAGTGGGGAGGTTTACAATGAGCAGTTCTTC,CASSGEVYNEQFF